Included here is one T cell receptor (beta chain) sequence, with context. What it recognizes is unknown. The CDR3 is made up of 13 amino acids. The V gene's germline CDR1 is SNHLY and CDR2 FYNNEI. Trimming stripped 4 bases from V and 4 bases from J, with 10 bases between. This sample is part of a study of T cell responses to AZD1222 COVID-19 vaccine. Whole-study results and caveats: Spike-specific TCR depth and breadth grew after two AZD1222 doses. At study baseline, merely five or six AZD1222 recipients were seropositive. White British people made up most donors, females outnumbered males, and clonal diversity was possibly underestimated. Spike was spanned by vaccine-associated CD4 TCRs, with dominance at 160-218 and 743-854.

Libraries were prepared by immunoSEQ multiplex PCR; TCRdb keeps only in-frame clonotypes and omits some of them. Of more than 250,000 clones in the sample, more than 80% were seen once. The sample was peripheral blood, taken on day 0 of AZD1222 vaccination. The origin of this receptor is an adult in good health. The rearrangement joins TRBV2 to TRBJ1-2; D is unresolved. The DNA of the CDR3 is TGTGCCAGCAGTGCCGGGCACCCCTATGGCTACACCTTC. Protein: CASSAGHPYGYTF. The full variable domain, completed using reference TRBV2 and TRBJ1-2, is EPEVTQTPSHQVTQMGQEVILRCVPISNHLYFYWYRQILGQKVEFLVSFYNNEISEKSEIFDDQFSVERPDGSNFTLKIRSTKLEDSAMYFCASSAGHPYGYTFGSGTRLTVV.